This paragraph reports one TCR beta chain. Just one base apart from a much larger clone, this may be a read error. To make TCR beta libraries, researchers used iRepertoire HTBI primers and Arm-PCR of CDR3 regions. TCRdb called the multiplex PCR reads again in MiXCR, with one record for every CDR3 protein. The top ten hold approximately 20% of the sample, which has more than 300,000 distinct CDR3 sequences, about 10% seen once. These data are taken from a study of regulatory T cells in long-lasting Graves disease. This CDR3 spans 14 amino acids. Germline V gives CDR1 SGHNT, CDR2 YENEEA. As to time point: newly diagnosed GD, antithyroid drugs for less than 3 months. PBMC RNA was the source of the TCR library. A further study also used this sample, focusing on T cells in Graves' hyperthyroidism and ophthalmopathy. Per that study: In making diagnoses, clinical symptoms, serum thyroxine and TRAb, thyroid ultrasound and orbital computed tomography were all used.

This chain links TRBV11-3 with TRBJ1-1, with 9 positions matching TRBD1. The sequencing here drew on peripheral blood mononuclear cells (PBMCs), taken at new diagnosis, from a patient treated with antithyroid drugs. This TCR was sampled from a woman aged 18-29 years with Graves disease. CDR3 sequence reads: CASGTGLGSTKAFF. In DNA form, the CDR3 reads TGTGCCAGCGGGACAGGGTTAGGGAGCACTAAAGCTTTCTTT.